Below are 25 T cell receptor beta chains sequenced from a single sample in a study of blood T cell repertoires in COVID-19. Sequenced by immunoSEQ multiplex PCR; TCRdb stores in-frame clones only, minus some. The profile shows almost 300,000 clones, about nine tenths of them singletons. Sequencing input: peripheral blood. All receptors come from a woman in her twenties or thirties with COVID-19, enrolled during active disease.

This sequence joins TRBV19 and TRBJ1-5; D not certain. Trimming pared 5 bases from V and 1 base from J, leaving 12 bases between. CDR1 LNHDA and CDR2 SQIVND come from the germline V gene (reference sequence). The CDR3 has 15 amino acids. The CDR3 sequence: CASSRLEGSNQPQHF. As DNA, the CDR3 is TGTGCCAGTAGTCGTCTCGAGGGAAGCAATCAGCCCCAGCATTTT.

Only a few counts were recorded for this clone. The chain combines TRBV24-1 with TRBJ2-3, with TRBD2 matching over 13 bases. V shed 2 bases, J shed 2 bases, and the junction held 3 bases outside the gene matches. Germline V gene data show CDR1 as KGHDR and CDR2 as SFDVKD. The CDR3 contains 17 residues. This CDR3 is CATSDWTSGGLTDTQYF. The CDR3 DNA is TGTGCCACCAGTGATTGGACTAGCGGGGGCCTCACAGATACGCAGTATTTT.

The V and J genes are TRBV5-1 and TRBJ1-5; a weak D match, TRBD1 (5 bases). V lost 4 bases to trimming and J lost 2 bases, with 13 bases between them. Germline loops: CDR1 SGHRS, CDR2 YFSETQ. This CDR3 spans 15 amino acids. CDR3 bases: TGCGCCAGCAGCCCTTGGGGGGGTGGCAATCAGCCCCAGCATTTT. Its protein is CASSPWGGGNQPQHF. Complete variable domain (other parts from reference TRBV5-1 and TRBJ1-5): KAGVTQTPRYLIKTRGQQVTLSCSPISGHRSVSWYQQTPGQGLQFLFEYFSETQRNKGNFPGRFSGRQFSNSRSEMNVSTLELGDSALYLCASSPWGGGNQPQHFGDGTRLSIL.

This clone was observed once. V is TRBV19 and J is TRBJ1-6; TRBD1 agrees at 9 bases. The junction had 9 bases not matched to a gene; V was cut back by 8 bases and J by 7 bases. Germline V CDR1 and CDR2: LNHDA, SQIVND (reference sequence). This CDR3 has 15 amino acids. The CDR3 bases are TGTGCCAGTGATACAGGGGGCGCGAACAATTCACCCCTCCACTTT. It translates to CASDTGGANNSPLHF.

This sequence joins TRBV2 and TRBJ2-5; D gene ambiguous. V was trimmed by 6 bases and J by 0 bases, leaving 5 bases between them. Germline V gene sequence: CDR1 SNHLY, CDR2 FYNNEI. This CDR3 comprises 12 residues. CDR3 in amino acids: CASRRNQETQYF. CDR3 sequence (DNA): TGTGCCAGCAGGCGGAACCAAGAGACCCAGTACTTC.

This sequence joins TRBV6-5 and TRBJ2-7, with D tentatively TRBD1 (6 bases). V gave up 6 bases and J gave up 1 base, with 10 bases separating them. The CDR3 covers 13 residues. CDR1 is MNHEY and CDR2 is SVGAGI in the germline V gene. DNA for the CDR3: TGTGCCAGCAGAATACAGGGTTCCTACGAGCAGTACTTC. The encoded protein is CASRIQGSYEQYF.

The V and J genes are TRBV19 and TRBJ2-5, with TRBD2 matching 12 bases. The CDR3 has 16 amino acids. V lost 3 bases, J lost 5 bases, and 7 bases stayed unmatched. Germline assignment: CDR1 LNHDA and CDR2 SQIVND (reference sequence). This CDR3 is CASSISSGGAGETQYF. The CDR3 nucleotides read TGTGCCAGTAGTATTTCTAGCGGGGGGGCCGGGGAGACCCAGTACTTC.

This chain joins TRBV24-1 and TRBJ2-1; 13 bases are a match to TRBD2. The CDR3 runs 14 residues. CDR1 and CDR2 (germline): KGHDR, SFDVKD. V lost 12 bases and J lost 8; bases outside the gene matches: 9. The CDR3 sequence is CAVATSGGPDEQFF. Written as DNA, the CDR3 is TGTGCCGTCGCGACTAGCGGGGGGCCCGATGAGCAGTTCTTC.

The genes are TRBV7-6 and TRBJ2-1; TRBD2 aligns across 8 bases. The CDR3 sequence is 16 residues long. Per the germline V gene, CDR1 is SGHVS and CDR2 is FNYEAQ. Trimming removed 5 bases from V and 6 bases from J; junction bases left unmatched: 12. The CDR3 is CASSPRGLVGFNEQFF. In DNA form, the CDR3 reads TGTGCCAGCAGCCCAAGGGGACTAGTGGGGTTCAATGAGCAGTTCTTC. Combining the CDR3 with reference TRBV7-6 and TRBJ2-1 gives the whole variable domain GAGVSQSPRYKVTKRGQDVALRCDPISGHVSLYWYRQALGQGPEFLTYFNYEAQQDKSGLPNDRFSAERPEGSISTLTIQRTEQRDSAMYRCASSPRGLVGFNEQFFGPGTRLTVL.

The chain employs TRBV7-9 and TRBJ1-4; tentative D call: TRBD1 (5 bases). This CDR3 is 14 amino acids long. Germline CDR1 is SEHNR and CDR2 is FQNEAQ (reference sequence). The V gene lost 5 bases and the J gene lost 6 bases, with 13 bases spanning the gap. The CDR3: CASSHGGTHEKLFF. Here the CDR3 DNA reads TGTGCCAGCAGCCACGGGGGTACTCATGAAAAACTGTTTTTT.

The V gene is TRBV23-1, the J gene TRBJ1-4; D is undetermined. TRBV23-1 carries the ORF label, with uncertain function. The CDR3 loop spans 17 amino acids. V gave up 0 bases and J gave up 3 bases, with 14 bases separating them. The chain's CDR3 is CASSQSRREGSNEKLFF. The CDR3 nucleotides read TGCGCCAGCAGTCAATCCAGGCGGGAAGGGTCTAATGAAAAACTGTTTTTT.

The V and J genes are TRBV2 and TRBJ2-3, with TRBD2 matching 10 bases. Germline V gives CDR1 SNHLY, CDR2 FYNNEI. J lost 4 bases, V lost 1 base, and 2 bases had no gene match. The CDR3 has 15 residues. The CDR3 loop is CASSEGTSGADTQYF. The CDR3 region has the DNA TGTGCCAGCAGTGAAGGGACTAGCGGTGCAGATACGCAGTATTTT. The full variable domain, rest sourced from reference TRBV2 and TRBJ2-3, is EPEVTQTPSHQVTQMGQEVILRCVPISNHLYFYWYRQILGQKVEFLVSFYNNEISEKSEIFDDQFSVERPDGSNFTLKIRSTKLEDSAMYFCASSEGTSGADTQYFGPGTRLTVL.

This chain uses TRBV19 with TRBJ2-1; D possibly corresponds to TRBD2 (6 bases). Per the germline V gene, CDR1 is LNHDA and CDR2 is SQIVND (reference sequence). The CDR3 sequence is 13 residues long. V dropped 5 bases and J dropped 8 bases, with 13 bases sitting between them. The CDR3 protein is CASSRGTPYEQFF. The CDR3 nucleotides are TGTGCCAGTAGTCGCGGGACCCCTTATGAGCAGTTCTTC.

This clone was seen a single time. This chain joins TRBV15 and TRBJ1-1; D may be TRBD1 (6 bases). CDR3 length equals 15 residues. The V end lost 0 bases, the J end lost 4 bases, and 12 bases lay between the germline ends. The V gene's germline CDR1 is LNHNV and CDR2 YYDKDF (reference sequence). CDR3 DNA: TGTGCCACCAGCAGAGACGGAAGAGGGGGCACTGAAGCTTTCTTT. Its protein product is CATSRDGRGGTEAFF.

J is TRBJ2-1 and V is TRBV24-1, with TRBD2 identical over 10 bases. The V gene end was trimmed by 3 bases and the J gene end by 4 bases; junction bases not matched to a gene: 5. Germline V gene sequence: CDR1 KGHDR, CDR2 SFDVKD. This CDR3 spans 16 amino acids. The chain's CDR3 is CATSDELAGIYNEQFF. CDR3 nucleotide sequence: TGTGCCACCAGTGATGAACTAGCGGGGATTTACAATGAGCAGTTCTTC.

This clone was seen a few times. V gene TRBV7-9 combines with J gene TRBJ2-7; D may be TRBD1 (5 bases). The V and J ends lost 4 bases and 2 bases respectively, with 12 bases between them. Looked up from germline, CDR1 is SEHNR and CDR2 is FQNEAQ (reference sequence). This CDR3 is built from 14 residues. CDR3: CASSWSDTTYEQYF. CDR3 DNA: TGTGCCAGCAGCTGGTCGGACACGACCTACGAGCAGTACTTC.

The V and J genes are TRBV7-8 and TRBJ1-1; D not resolved. The germline V gene encodes CDR1 SGHVS and CDR2 FQNEAQ. Trimming took 1 base from V and 5 from J, leaving 8 bases between them. This CDR3 has 13 amino acids. The CDR3, as DNA: TGTGCCAGCAGCTTAGACCAAACAACTGAAGCTTTCTTT. Its protein is CASSLDQTTEAFF.

The J gene is TRBJ2-7, the V gene TRBV27; D is perhaps TRBD2 (5 bases). CDR3 length: 14 amino acids. Trimming removed 5 bases at V and 3 bases at J, with 14 bases between. Germline V gene sequence: CDR1 MNHEY, CDR2 SMNVEV (reference sequence). In nucleotides, the CDR3 is TGTGCCAGCAGTCGGGCGGGTTCGGGCTACGAGCAGTACTTC. Protein sequence: CASSRAGSGYEQYF.

This clone appeared once. This chain links TRBV11-1 with TRBJ1-2, with D perhaps matching TRBD1 (5 bases). CDR1 and CDR2 from the germline V gene are SGHAT and FQDESV (reference sequence). V gave up 3 bases and J gave up 3 bases, with 11 bases separating them. This CDR3 has 14 amino acids. The CDR3, as DNA: TGTGCCAGCAGCTTCGGCAGGGCTGACTATGGCTACACCTTC. Translating it yields CASSFGRADYGYTF.

The chain uses TRBV18 and TRBJ1-1; 9 bases match TRBD1. CDR3 length: 15 residues. Unmatched junction bases numbered 7, after V lost 3 bases and J lost 5 bases. Germline assignment: CDR1 KGHSH and CDR2 LQKENI. CDR3 nucleotide sequence: TGTGCCAGCTCACCGGACAGGGGATTCGGGACTGAAGCTTTCTTT. As protein: CASSPDRGFGTEAFF.

The V call is TRBV27, the J call TRBJ1-6; 7 bases align to TRBD1. V shed 3 bases and J 5 bases; nucleotides not matched to a gene: 7. Germline CDR1 MNHEY, CDR2 SMNVEV (reference sequence). This CDR3 is built from 16 residues. The DNA for the CDR3 is TGTGCCAGCAGTTTCACGCTCCAGGGGGATAATTCACCCCTCCACTTT. This encodes CASSFTLQGDNSPLHF.

This chain links TRBV7-9 with TRBJ1-1; D not certain. From germline, CDR1 is SEHNR and CDR2 FQNEAQ (reference sequence). Trimming shortened V by 8 bases and J by 3 bases, and 16 bases separated the two germline ends. The CDR3 is 14 amino acids. CDR3 DNA sequence: TGTGCCAGCTTACCAAACGGTCCCGACACTGAAGCTTTCTTT. Encoded protein: CASLPNGPDTEAFF.

In the case of this clone: Other DNA sequences of this sample code for an identical CDR3. The chain has TRBV5-1 and TRBJ2-7; D ambiguous. The CDR3 loop spans 13 amino acids. Trimming removed 0 bases at V and 4 bases at J, with 8 bases between. The germline CDR1 and CDR2 sequences are SGHRS and YFSETQ. In DNA, the CDR3 is TGCGCCAGCAGCTTGGGGCAGATTTACGAGCAGTACTTC. This codes for CASSLGQIYEQYF.

The V gene is TRBV5-1, the J gene TRBJ1-6; unclear D gene. The V end lost 0 bases, the J end lost 11 bases, and 9 bases lay between the germline ends. The germline V gene has CDR1 SGHRS and CDR2 YFSETQ. This CDR3 comprises 13 residues. CDR3 coding DNA: TGCGCCAGCAGCTTGGATGGCTCGACACCCCTCCACTTT. Its protein product is CASSLDGSTPLHF.

The J gene is TRBJ2-2, the V gene TRBV19; D might be TRBD2 (6 bases). The CDR3 contains 15 residues. The germline V and J ends were trimmed by 3 bases and 0 bases, with 8 bases remaining between them. Per the germline V gene, CDR1 is LNHDA and CDR2 is SQIVND (reference sequence). The CDR3 reads CASSISSANTGELFF. As DNA, the CDR3 is TGTGCCAGTAGTATCTCTAGCGCGAACACCGGGGAGCTGTTTTTT. Full variable domain (outside the CDR3, taken from reference TRBV19 and TRBJ2-2): DGGITQSPKYLFRKEGQNVTLSCEQNLNHDAMYWYRQDPGQGLRLIYYSQIVNDFQKGDIAEGYSVSREKKESFPLTVTSAQKNPTAFYLCASSISSANTGELFFGEGSRLTVL.